The 25 T cell receptor beta chains below were found in one sample sequenced in a study of CXCR3-negative and CXCR3-positive naive CD8 T cells. Study-level points and caveats: Naive cells that were CXCR3-positive had more hydrophobic TRB CDR3s (compared with CXCR3-negative naive cells).

cDNA libraries for TRB were generated by 5' RACE incorporating UMI labels. TCRdb reprocessed the 5' RACE reads and reports one entry per CDR3 protein, with no DNA. Seen in this sample are tens of thousands of distinct CDR3 sequences; the ten most common clones hold roughly 0.48%. The antigens of these receptors remain unknown. Sequencing was done on a sample of naive CXCR3+ CD8+ T cells from blood. Subset given: CD45RO-CCR7+CD27+CD95- naive CD8+ T cells expressing CXCR3 (TNR3+). The source of these receptors is a human donor in good health. Some clones in this sample may be carry-over from other donors' samples.

The J gene is TRBJ2-1, the V gene TRBV7-7; TCRdb picks TRBD1, but there is no DNA to check that call. Germline CDR1 SSHAT, CDR2 FNYEAQ (reference sequence). This CDR3 has 14 amino acids. CDR3 in amino acids: CASSLQVGTDEQFF.

The CDR3: CASSLDAIRTDTEAFF. V is TRBV5-6 and J is TRBJ1-1; the D call from TCRdb, TRBD1, cannot be confirmed without DNA. The CDR3 spans 16 residues. Germline V lookup: CDR1 SGHDT, CDR2 YYEEEE.

The V gene is TRBV11-2, the J gene TRBJ2-7; TCRdb reports TRBD1, a call that lacks DNA to check it against. Germline CDR1 is SGHAT and CDR2 is FQNNGV. This CDR3 is built from 14 residues. The CDR3 reads CASSRLGGAYEQYF.

V is TRBV15 and J is TRBJ2-5. This CDR3 is built from 12 residues. The germline V gene encodes CDR1 LNHNV and CDR2 YYDKDF (reference sequence). This CDR3 reads CATSRVGETQYF.

The chain links TRBV29-1 to TRBJ1-1; no DNA is available, so the TRBD1 call from TCRdb remains unchecked. Germline assignment: CDR1 SQVTM and CDR2 ANQGSEA. This CDR3 contains 14 residues. CDR3 amino acids: CSVETDSRYTEAFF. Using reference TRBV29-1 and TRBJ1-1 for the parts outside the CDR3, the full variable domain is SAVISQKPSRDICQRGTSLTIQCQVDSQVTMMFWYRQQPGQSLTLIATANQGSEATYESGFVIDKFPISRPNLTFSTLTVSNMSPEDSSIYLCSVETDSRYTEAFFGQGTRLTVV.

V usage is TRBV5-4 and J usage is TRBJ2-7; absent DNA, TCRdb's TRBD2 call cannot be checked. Per the germline V gene, CDR1 is SGHNT and CDR2 is YYREEE (reference sequence). This CDR3 contains 16 residues. The CDR3 spells CASSLSRTSGSVEQYF.

This sequence joins TRBV7-9 and TRBJ2-7; TCRdb's assignment of TRBD1 cannot be checked, as there is no DNA. The V gene's germline CDR1 is SEHNR and CDR2 FQNEAQ (reference sequence). This CDR3 has 15 residues. CDR3 amino acids: CASSSNRGSSYEQYF.

The chain combines TRBV4-1 with TRBJ2-5; the TRBD1 assignment by TCRdb is unverifiable without DNA. The CDR3 consists of 14 residues. The germline CDR1 and CDR2 sequences are MGHRA and YSYEKL. The CDR3 reads CASSQAGGKETQYF.

This chain connects TRBV12-3 or TRBV12-4 to TRBJ2-1; the TRBD2 assignment by TCRdb is unverifiable without DNA. The CDR3 extends over 16 amino acids. The CDR3 sequence is CASSPWTSGNRGEQFF.

The chain joins TRBV28 to TRBJ2-1; TCRdb outputs TRBD1, but without DNA this stays unchecked. This CDR3 region has 16 residues. The V gene's germline CDR1 is MDHEN and CDR2 SYDVKM. This chain's CDR3 is CASSFAGESSYNEQFF.

The J gene is TRBJ2-2, the V gene TRBV20-1; TCRdb proposes TRBD2, but this gene call is untestable without DNA. The CDR3 has 16 amino acids. The germline CDR1 and CDR2 sequences are DFQATT and SNEGSKA (reference sequence). This CDR3 reads CSAIGIAGEGSGELFF.

The rearrangement joins TRBV12-3 or TRBV12-4 to TRBJ1-5; TCRdb's D gene call, TRBD1, goes unchecked for lack of DNA. This CDR3 region has 18 residues. This chain's CDR3 is CASSVSLGKGNSNQPQHF.

V gene TRBV28 combines with J gene TRBJ1-1; TCRdb's D gene call, TRBD1, goes unchecked for lack of DNA. The CDR3 runs to 15 residues. Germline loops: CDR1 MDHEN, CDR2 SYDVKM. The CDR3: CASSTQIGAATEAFF.

The CDR3 sequence: CASSHFTAGTASYEQYF. The chain carries TRBV23-1 and TRBJ2-7; TCRdb's D call, TRBD1, is unchecked because there is no DNA. TRBV23-1 is marked as an open reading frame, function uncertain. This CDR3 has 17 residues.

The chain couples TRBV6-2 or TRBV6-3 to TRBJ2-1; TCRdb reports TRBD2, a call that lacks DNA to check it against. The CDR3 extends over 18 amino acids. CDR1 is MNHEY and CDR2 is SVGEGT in the germline V gene. This CDR3 reads CASSYDRLALGGRGEQFF.

This chain uses TRBV6-5 with TRBJ2-1. This CDR3 has 13 residues. CDR1 is MNHEY and CDR2 is SVGAGI in the germline V gene. The CDR3 loop is CASSYSQSAEQFF.

The V and J genes are TRBV20-1 and TRBJ1-4; with no DNA, the TCRdb D assignment of TRBD1 cannot be verified. Germline CDR1 and CDR2: DFQATT and SNEGSKA (reference sequence). There are 13 residues in the CDR3. CDR3 loop: CSAGTGFNEKLFF.

The CDR3 loop reads CASSLGLEVVNTEAFF. The chain is built from TRBV28 and TRBJ1-1. The CDR3 loop spans 16 amino acids. CDR1 is MDHEN, CDR2 SYDVKM, per germline.

The J gene is TRBJ2-5, the V gene TRBV20-1; TCRdb outputs TRBD1, but without DNA this stays unchecked. The CDR3 has 14 residues. Per the germline V gene, CDR1 is DFQATT and CDR2 is SNEGSKA (reference sequence). CDR3: CSARQGLPQETQYF.

The chain links TRBV27 to TRBJ2-2. CDR1 MNHEY and CDR2 SMNVEV come from the germline V gene (reference sequence). The CDR3 extends over 12 amino acids. The CDR3 here is CASQTDTGELFF.

The V call is TRBV29-1, the J call TRBJ2-7. This CDR3 spans 13 amino acids. Germline lookup yields CDR1 SQVTM and CDR2 ANQGSEA. This CDR3 reads CSVEFKSSYEQYF.

The chain carries TRBV7-2 and TRBJ2-7; TCRdb's D gene call, TRBD2, goes unchecked for lack of DNA. In germline, CDR1 is SGHTA, CDR2 FQGNSA. The CDR3 totals 15 residues. Here the CDR3 reads CASRRTSGSSYEQYF.

The chain is built from TRBV28 and TRBJ2-5; as DNA is missing, the TRBD1 call by TCRdb cannot be tested. CDR1 and CDR2 (germline): MDHEN, SYDVKM. The CDR3 consists of 12 residues. The CDR3 spells CATRTGGETQYF.

This chain links TRBV28 with TRBJ1-6; checking the TCRdb D call of TRBD1 is not possible without DNA. Looked up from germline, CDR1 is MDHEN and CDR2 is SYDVKM. The CDR3 is 20 amino acids. The CDR3 reads CASTLMWGRGRGSYNSPLHF.

The V and J genes are TRBV7-6 and TRBJ1-3; the D call of TRBD1 rests on TCRdb alone, since no DNA is present to check it. Germline CDR1 is SGHVS and CDR2 is FNYEAQ. The CDR3 sequence is 15 residues long. CDR3 loop: CASSPGQLSGNTIYF.